The 21 T cell receptor beta chains listed next were all sequenced from one sample in a study of beta chain features in type 1 diabetes. Findings of the study overall: Among patients with Type 1 diabetes, TCRB CDR3s were moderately but significantly shorter in every one of the four CD4+ subsets.

Which antigens these TCRs recognize remains unknown. Expressed TCRB transcripts were sequenced after all isolated RNA was converted to cDNA. Method: immunoSEQ multiplex PCR; TCRdb's copy keeps in-frame clones and lacks some. Of a few hundred thousand clones listed, just over 20% are singletons. The specimen was naive CD4+ T cells from blood. These receptors were obtained from a woman aged 40 to 50 with type 1 diabetes.

This clone was picked up a small number of times. The chain has TRBV2 and TRBJ1-5; D gene unclear. The V end was cut by 3 bases, the J end by 2 bases, with 11 bases between. This CDR3 comprises 15 residues. Per the germline V gene, CDR1 is SNHLY and CDR2 is FYNNEI. CDR3 in amino acids: CASSDSGLRNQPQHF. The CDR3 DNA sequence: TGTGCCAGCAGTGATTCGGGTTTGCGCAATCAGCCCCAGCATTTT.

This clone has just a few counts. The chain couples TRBV14 to TRBJ1-1; no clear D. With 0 bases removed from V and 3 bases from J, the gap between germline ends came to 8 bases. Germline CDR1 reads SGHDN; CDR2 reads FVKESK. CDR3 size: 14 residues. CDR3 in DNA: TGTGCCAGCAGCCAAGAGCGGGGTTACACTGAAGCTTTCTTT. Amino acids: CASSQERGYTEAFF.

The chain recombines TRBV27 with TRBJ2-7; TRBD1 might be the D (6 bases). The ends were cut back, 5 bases at V and 4 bases at J, with 9 bases in the middle. The V gene's germline CDR1 is MNHEY and CDR2 SMNVEV (reference sequence). This CDR3 is built from 12 residues. The CDR3 coding sequence is TGTGCCAGCAGTGCACAGGGTTACGAGCAGTACTTC. It encodes CASSAQGYEQYF.

There are a few counts of this clone. V is TRBV5-1 and J is TRBJ2-2; 7 bases align to TRBD1. Trimming removed 1 base from V and 7 bases from J; junction bases left unmatched: 1. CDR1 SGHRS and CDR2 YFSETQ come from the germline V gene. This CDR3 is built from 13 residues. This CDR3 is CASSLTGVGELFF. In nucleotides, the CDR3 is TGCGCCAGCAGCTTGACAGGGGTCGGGGAGCTGTTTTTT.

The rearrangement joins TRBV30 to TRBJ2-3, with a possible D match to TRBD2 (5 bases). CDR1 is GTSNPN and CDR2 is SVGIG in the germline V gene (reference sequence). V gave up 0 bases and J gave up 4 bases, with 14 bases separating them. The CDR3 runs to 15 residues. CDR3 nucleotide sequence: TGTGCCTGGAGTGTACGGAGCGGACTGCCAGATACGCAGTATTTT. Translated, it gives CAWSVRSGLPDTQYF.

This clone was seen only a few times. The chain combines TRBV11-2 with TRBJ2-3, with 8 bases lining up with TRBD2. Germline V lookup: CDR1 SGHAT, CDR2 FQNNGV. V shed 5 bases, J shed 2 bases, and the junction held 6 bases outside the gene matches. The CDR3 contains 15 residues. CDR3 coding DNA: TGTGCCAGCAGCGTCACTAGCGGTTACACAGATACGCAGTATTTT. It specifies CASSVTSGYTDTQYF.

This clone was counted only a few times. The chain joins TRBV4-3 to TRBJ2-5; TRBD1 matches 8 bases. The ends lost 3 bases at V and 5 bases at J; junction bases unmatched: 8. CDR1 and CDR2 (germline): LGHNA, YSLEER. This CDR3 spans 15 amino acids. CDR3 DNA: TGCGCCAGCAGCCAGAGGACAGGGATCGTGGAGACCCAGTACTTC. Translation: CASSQRTGIVETQYF.

The gene calls are TRBV7-3 and TRBJ2-2, with D perhaps matching TRBD1 (5 bases). Per the germline V gene, CDR1 is SGHTA and CDR2 is FQGTGA. Trimming removed 7 bases at V and 0 bases at J, with 12 bases between. CDR3 size: 15 residues. The CDR3 sequence: CASTMGPANTGELFF. The CDR3 DNA reads as TGTGCCAGCACCATGGGGCCAGCGAACACCGGGGAGCTGTTTTTT. Based on the CDR3 plus reference TRBV7-3 and TRBJ2-2, the full variable domain is GAGVSQTPSNKVTEKGKYVELRCDPISGHTALYWYRQSLGQGPEFLIYFQGTGAADDSGLPNDRFFAVRPEGSVSTLKIQRTERGDSAVYLCASTMGPANTGELFFGEGSRLTVL.

V usage is TRBV7-3 and J usage is TRBJ2-1; 7 bases are shared with TRBD2. CDR1 SGHTA and CDR2 FQGTGA come from the germline V gene. This CDR3 contains 15 residues. Germline trimming cut 5 bases from V and 3 bases from J; bases unmatched to any gene: 7. This chain's CDR3 is CASSRPGGSYNEQFF. The DNA of the CDR3 is TGTGCCAGCAGCCGTCCGGGCGGGAGCTACAATGAGCAGTTCTTC.

This chain connects TRBV11-2 to TRBJ2-1, with D possibly matching TRBD1 (6 bases). This CDR3 contains 15 residues. Trimming left V 0 bases short and J 9 bases short, with 15 bases between. Germline V gene data show CDR1 as SGHAT and CDR2 as FQNNGV. This CDR3 reads CASSLEAARGSEQFF. CDR3 nucleotides: TGTGCCAGCAGCTTAGAGGCGGCCAGGGGTAGTGAGCAGTTCTTC.

The chain has TRBV7-9 and TRBJ1-1; D ambiguous. CDR3 length: 13 residues. V was clipped by 2 bases and J by 6 bases, with 10 bases between them. CDR1 is SEHNR and CDR2 is FQNEAQ in the germline V gene (reference sequence). Here the CDR3 DNA reads TGTGCCAGCAGCTTACAGAGGCATCCTGAAGCTTTCTTT. Amino acid sequence: CASSLQRHPEAFF.

This clone has just a few counts. The V gene is TRBV6-6, the J gene TRBJ2-7, with D unclear. V was pared by 6 bases and J by 0 bases, with 6 bases between. This CDR3 is 12 amino acids long. Germline V gives CDR1 MNHNY, CDR2 SVGAGI (reference sequence). The chain's CDR3 is CASSPSSYEQYF. The CDR3 DNA follows: TGTGCCAGCAGCCCGAGCTCCTACGAGCAGTACTTC.

This clone appeared a few times. The chain combines TRBV27 with TRBJ1-1; 10 nucleotides match TRBD1. J gave up 8 bases and V 6 bases, and 0 bases lay outside the gene matches. CDR1 and CDR2 from the germline V gene are MNHEY and SMNVEV (reference sequence). The length of the CDR3 is 11 residues. The CDR3 reads CASRDRGEAFF. For the CDR3, the DNA is TGTGCCAGCAGGGACAGGGGGGAAGCTTTCTTT.

This clone was observed a handful of times. The chain is built from TRBV6-6 and TRBJ2-3, with D tentatively TRBD1 (6 bases). This CDR3 has 16 amino acids. Trimming removed 6 bases from V and 3 bases from J, with 19 bases in between. Germline loops: CDR1 MNHNY, CDR2 SVGAGI (reference sequence). The CDR3 DNA is TGTGCCAGCAGGTCCACAGGGCGGCTGGCGACAGATACGCAGTATTTT. Amino acids: CASRSTGRLATDTQYF.

This clone has just a few counts. The rearrangement links TRBV9 to TRBJ2-1, with TRBD2 identical over 8 bases. Per germline, CDR1 SGDLS and CDR2 YYNGEE. Trimming removed 5 bases from V and 7 bases from J; junction bases left unmatched: 5. This CDR3 region has 13 residues. CDR3 protein: CASRPSGSNEQFF. As DNA, the CDR3 is TGTGCCAGCAGACCCAGCGGGAGTAATGAGCAGTTCTTC. The whole variable domain, remainder taken from reference TRBV9 and TRBJ2-1, is DSGVTQTPKHLITATGQRVTLRCSPRSGDLSVYWYQQSLDQGLQFLIQYYNGEERAKGNILERFSAQQFPDLHSELNLSSLELGDSALYFCASRPSGSNEQFFGPGTRLTVL.

The rearrangement links TRBV29-1 to TRBJ2-2; D perhaps matches TRBD2 (5 bases). V was pared by 4 bases and J by 5 bases, with 14 bases between. The CDR3 is made up of 14 amino acids. The V gene's germline CDR1 is SQVTM and CDR2 ANQGSEA. The CDR3 DNA reads as TGCAGCGTTGGCCCGACTACAACAACCGGGGAGCTGTTTTTT. It is translated as CSVGPTTTTGELFF.

This sequence joins TRBV6-5 and TRBJ2-7; a possible D gene is TRBD1 (5 bases). CDR1 and CDR2 from the germline V gene are MNHEY and SVGAGI. This CDR3 spans 13 amino acids. Trimming left V 7 bases short and J 2 bases short, with 12 bases between. CDR3 amino acids: CASTSDRAYEQYF. CDR3 DNA sequence: TGTGCCAGCACCAGCGACAGAGCCTACGAGCAGTACTTC.

The V call is TRBV10-3, the J call TRBJ2-1; D is possibly TRBD1 (6 bases). Looked up from germline, CDR1 is ENHRY and CDR2 is SYGVKD. Trimming removed 2 bases at V and 5 bases at J, with 13 bases between. The CDR3 runs 15 residues. CDR3 DNA sequence: TGTGCCATCAGTGAGGAAGGGACAAGAGACAATGAGCAGTTCTTC. Its protein is CAISEEGTRDNEQFF.

This clone was recorded a few times. The chain joins TRBV28 to TRBJ2-7, with D perhaps matching TRBD1 (6 bases). The germline CDR1 and CDR2 sequences are MDHEN and SYDVKM. The CDR3 runs 13 residues. V was shortened by 7 bases and J by 2 bases, with 12 bases between the two germline ends. In DNA form, the CDR3 reads TGTGCCAGCACGGTGCAGGGGCCCTACGAGCAGTACTTC. The encoded protein is CASTVQGPYEQYF.

This clone occurred a few times. This chain links TRBV29-1 with TRBJ2-7; tentatively, D is TRBD2 (6 bases). The CDR3 is made up of 14 amino acids. Germline CDR1 reads SQVTM; CDR2 reads ANQGSEA. Trimming took 4 bases from V and 2 from J, leaving 15 bases between them. The CDR3 sequence is CSVVAGTPPYEQYF. In DNA form, the CDR3 reads TGCAGCGTTGTTGCGGGAACCCCCCCCTACGAGCAGTACTTC.

This chain connects TRBV5-4 to TRBJ2-7; maybe TRBD1 (5 bases). Germline CDR1 reads SGHNT; CDR2 reads YYREEE (reference sequence). This CDR3 region has 15 residues. Trimming removed 2 bases at V and 4 bases at J, with 16 bases between. CDR3 bases: TGTGCCAGCAGCTTAGGTGACAGTAGAATTTACGAGCAGTACTTC. Translating it yields CASSLGDSRIYEQYF.